This TCR beta chain was recovered during a study of early T cells in non-severe SARS-CoV-2 infection. MiXCR, run by TCRdb on the 5' RACE reads, gives a single entry per CDR3 protein. The sample includes more than 80,000 distinct CDR3 sequences, roughly 15% of them seen just once. This clonotype was detected a few times. This CDR3 has 14 amino acids. With 4 bases clipped from V and 9 bases from J, the junction kept 9 bases outside the gene matches. Per the germline V gene, CDR1 is DFQATT and CDR2 is SNEGSKA (reference sequence). Sequences were obtained from whole blood. The chain couples TRBV20-1 to TRBJ1-6; TRBD1 aligns across 7 bases. This clonotype originated in an adult who was a healthcare worker with PCR-confirmed SARS-CoV-2 infection or an uninfected control (not recorded which). CDR3 bases: TGCAGTGCTACCGCGACAGGGAGGAGTTCACCCCTCCACTTT. It encodes CSATATGRSSPLHF.